The 19 T cell receptor beta chains below come from one sample, sequenced in a study of cytomegalovirus exposure and HLA in healthy donors. 60 Vbeta and 13 Jbeta primers were used in PCR. Here immunoSEQ multiplex PCR was the method, and the copy in TCRdb shows in-frame clones only, minus some. The sample yields some 200,000 clones, over 65% seen once. The specimen sequenced was PBMCs. The receptor set was obtained from a woman in her thirties in good health and CMV-seronegative.

This clone was found a few times. Other DNA sequences within the sample encode an identical CDR3. The rearrangement joins TRBV28 to TRBJ2-7; TRBD1 agrees at 11 bases. From germline, CDR1 is MDHEN and CDR2 SYDVKM. This CDR3 region has 16 residues. V shed 2 bases and J 5 bases; nucleotides not matched to a gene: 8. CDR3 DNA: TGTGCCAGCAGTTTAAGCTCCGGGACAGGGGGACACGAGCAGTACTTC. Encoded protein: CASSLSSGTGGHEQYF.

The chain joins TRBV29-1 to TRBJ1-1; possibly TRBD1 for D (6 bases). Trimming removed 5 bases at V and 5 bases at J, with 12 bases between. The CDR3 runs 12 residues. Germline values: CDR1 SQVTM, CDR2 ANQGSEA. CDR3 nucleotide sequence: TGCAGCGTTTGGACAGAATGGACTGAAGCTTTCTTT. Translated, it gives CSVWTEWTEAFF.

The gene calls are TRBV4-1 and TRBJ1-3; 9 bases align to TRBD1. V dropped 4 bases and J dropped 4; count of bases not matched to a gene: 14. The CDR3 extends over 18 amino acids. Germline CDR1 is MGHRA and CDR2 is YSYEKL. As DNA, the CDR3 is TGCGCCAGCAGCCGCGACTGGGGGGACAGGGCTACAGGAAACACCATATATTTT. It is translated as CASSRDWGDRATGNTIYF.

CDR3 in DNA: TGTGCCAGCAGCCCTGGGACAGGGTCGGGAAATGAAAAACTGTTTTTT. Amino acids: CASSPGTGSGNEKLFF. V gene TRBV11-2 combines with J gene TRBJ1-4; TRBD1 matches 9 bases. Germline trimming cut 5 bases from V and 5 bases from J; bases unmatched to any gene: 9. The CDR3 covers 16 residues. The V gene's germline CDR1 is SGHAT and CDR2 FQNNGV.

This chain links TRBV10-3 with TRBJ2-5; TRBD1 matches at 9 bases. The CDR3 covers 12 residues. V was pared by 6 bases and J by 5 bases, with 1 base of the junction left unmatched. Germline CDR1 is ENHRY and CDR2 is SYGVKD. CDR3 sequence: CAIRDRGETQYF. Written as DNA, the CDR3 is TGTGCCATCAGGGACAGGGGTGAGACCCAGTACTTC.

This chain uses TRBV25-1 with TRBJ2-3; no reliable D call. V gave up 2 bases and J gave up 4 bases, with 4 bases separating them. In germline, CDR1 is MGHDK, CDR2 SYGVNS. CDR3 length: 12 residues. The CDR3 coding sequence is TGTGCCAGCAGTGAACTCGCAGATACGCAGTATTTT. Translating gives CASSELADTQYF.

This chain links TRBV6-5 with TRBJ1-1, with D tentatively TRBD1 (6 bases). CDR1 is MNHEY, CDR2 SVGAGI, per germline. The germline V and J ends were trimmed by 6 bases and 5 bases, with 19 bases remaining between them. This CDR3 is 15 amino acids long. The CDR3 region has the DNA TGTGCCAGCAGCCGACGTAGCAGGGGTGGAACTGAAGCTTTCTTT. Translated, it gives CASSRRSRGGTEAFF.

V usage is TRBV19 and J usage is TRBJ2-1, with 13 bases aligning to TRBD2. Trimming cost V 9 bases and J 9 bases; bases outside gene matches: 8. CDR3 length equals 14 residues. Per the germline V gene, CDR1 is LNHDA and CDR2 is SQIVND (reference sequence). The CDR3 coding sequence is TGTGCCAGCCAGACTAGCGGGGGGACTTCTGAGCAGTTCTTC. Translated: CASQTSGGTSEQFF.

The table lists this clone with a count of one. This chain links TRBV2 with TRBJ2-1; tentative D call: TRBD2 (6 bases). The CDR3 covers 15 residues. Germline V gene sequence: CDR1 SNHLY, CDR2 FYNNEI. V dropped 2 bases and J dropped 0 bases, with 8 bases sitting between them. The DNA of the CDR3 is TGTGCCAGCAGTGAAAGGGGAGGCTCCTACAATGAGCAGTTCTTC. This gives the protein CASSERGGSYNEQFF.

This chain joins TRBV5-4 and TRBJ2-7; tentatively, D is TRBD2 (6 bases). Germline V gene data show CDR1 as SGHNT and CDR2 as YYREEE (reference sequence). The V end was cut by 6 bases, the J end by 5 bases, with 27 bases between. CDR3 length: 17 amino acids. CDR3 amino acids: CASKDDGGVGFIDEQYF. Written as DNA, the CDR3 is TGTGCCAGCAAGGACGACGGCGGGGTTGGGTTTATCGACGAGCAGTACTTC.

The chain joins TRBV5-5 to TRBJ2-7, with D maybe TRBD2 (5 bases). Trimming left V 4 bases short and J 2 bases short, with 10 bases between. In germline, CDR1 is SGHKS, CDR2 YYEKEE (reference sequence). The CDR3 has 13 residues. The CDR3: CASSRGLAYEQYF. As DNA, the CDR3 is TGTGCCAGCAGCCGAGGACTGGCCTACGAGCAGTACTTC.

This clone was found a few times. The chain couples TRBV7-9 to TRBJ1-4; 11 positions agree with TRBD1. Germline V gene data show CDR1 as SEHNR and CDR2 as FQNEAQ (reference sequence). The CDR3 sequence is 17 residues long. V lost 4 bases to trimming and J lost 7 bases; unmatched junction nucleotides: 11. The DNA of the CDR3 is TGTGCCAGCAGCTCAGGACAGGGGGCGCACCGCTCTGAAAAACTGTTTTTT. Its protein is CASSSGQGAHRSEKLFF.

J is TRBJ2-6 and V is TRBV15, with a tentative D call TRBD1 (6 bases). Germline V gives CDR1 LNHNV, CDR2 YYDKDF (reference sequence). The CDR3 extends over 17 amino acids. The V and J ends lost 3 bases and 0 bases respectively, with 12 bases between them. The CDR3 nucleotides are TGTGCCACCAGCAGGACAGGTGACAGCTCTGGGGCCAACGTCCTGACTTTC. This gives the protein CATSRTGDSSGANVLTF.

This clone was picked up one time. The CDR3: CASSYSSSGYQETQYF. Written as DNA, the CDR3 is TGTGCCAGCAGTTACTCGTCTAGCGGGTACCAAGAGACCCAGTACTTC. This chain connects TRBV6-5 to TRBJ2-5; TRBD2 matches at 8 bases. Germline lookup yields CDR1 MNHEY and CDR2 SVGAGI. The trim removed 0 bases at V and 0 bases at J, leaving 3 bases unmatched. The CDR3 extends over 16 amino acids.

As to this clone: Its ends do not fully match the called genes, so a read error is possible. The V gene is TRBV7-9, the J gene TRBJ1-1; D remains ambiguous. Germline V gives CDR1 SEHNR, CDR2 FQNEAQ (reference sequence). There are 12 residues in the CDR3. CDR3 amino acids: CSSSSTLSEAFF. Here the CDR3 DNA reads TGTTCCAGCAGCAGTACACTAAGTGAAGCTTTCTTT.

The rearrangement uses TRBV27 and TRBJ2-7, with 11 bases matching TRBD2. V was pared by 5 bases and J by 1 base, with 4 bases of the junction left unmatched. The CDR3 length is 15 residues. Germline V gives CDR1 MNHEY, CDR2 SMNVEV (reference sequence). The CDR3 coding sequence is TGTGCCAGCAGTATAACTAGCGGGGGATCCTACGAGCAGTACTTC. It specifies CASSITSGGSYEQYF.

The CDR3 loop reads CASSIETLTGSNTEAFF. CDR3 coding DNA: TGTGCCAGTAGTATAGAGACGTTGACAGGGTCGAACACTGAAGCTTTCTTT. The chain is built from TRBV19 and TRBJ1-1; 7 nucleotides match TRBD1. CDR3 length: 17 residues. Germline assignment: CDR1 LNHDA and CDR2 SQIVND (reference sequence). With 0 bases clipped from V and 1 base from J, the junction kept 8 bases outside the gene matches.

V and J are TRBV6-5 and TRBJ1-1; tentative D call: TRBD1 (5 bases). This CDR3 region has 14 residues. Between the trimmed V and J ends, which lost 5 bases and 5 bases, there was a span of 15 bases. CDR1 MNHEY and CDR2 SVGAGI come from the germline V gene. CDR3 amino acids: CASSRGFGGTEAFF. CDR3 nucleotides: TGTGCCAGCAGTCGGGGTTTTGGGGGGACTGAAGCTTTCTTT.

V usage is TRBV12-5 and J usage is TRBJ1-1; D is uncertain. Germline lookup yields CDR1 LGHNT and CDR2 FRNRAP. Trimming took off 5 bases at V and 2 bases at J, with 12 bases between the two ends. This CDR3 contains 14 residues. The CDR3 reads CASGMTVLNTEAFF. The CDR3 DNA reads as TGTGCTAGTGGTATGACTGTTCTCAACACTGAAGCTTTCTTT.